This T cell receptor (beta chain) was sequenced during a study of T cell repertoires in cytomegalovirus infection. Study overall: Recently identified HLA-C-restricted CMV epitopes and well-studied HLA-B-restricted CMV epitopes were used by the study. General observations from the study: Across the ex vivo response, the dominant clonotypes were HLA-C-restricted CMV-specific TCR beta clonotypes.

Turning to this clonotype: As yet, its antigen is unknown. The germline gene is not matched at one end of the junction; a read error may be the cause.

Germline V CDR1 and CDR2: SGHTA, FQGTGA. The CDR3 covers 14 residues. TCRdb itself ran the reads through MiXCR, one entry per CDR3 protein. Seen here are around 230,000 distinct CDR3 sequences, 38% observed once, and the top ten hold around 60%. The chain combines TRBV7-3 with TRBJ2-5; D unclear. The origin of this receptor is a human donor in good health (CMV status not recorded). Some clones in this sample may be carry-over from other donors' samples. This sample comprised CD8+ T cells from cultured PBMCs, obtained from culture after CMV antigen stimulation. The CDR3 region has the DNA TGTGCAAGCAGCCCCCTGGGGTGGCAAGAGACCCAGTACTTC. This encodes CASSPLGWQETQYF.